A single sample gave rise to the 20 T cell receptor beta chains below, sequenced in a study of T-cell memory formation after mild COVID-19. TCRdb reprocessed the 5' RACE reads via MiXCR and lists one record per CDR3 protein. The sample yields about 180,000 distinct CDR3 sequences, approximately 17% seen once. The sequencing input was PBMCs or a T cell subset sorted from them (not recorded which). The receptors were gathered from a man between 18 and 35 years old who had mild COVID-19 (a few samples of this study predate the infection). Cell type and time point are not known.

This clonotype was counted a few times. This clone may be a read error of a much larger clone one base away. The chain combines TRBV5-1 with TRBJ1-2, with unresolved D. Germline V lookup: CDR1 SGHRS, CDR2 YFSETQ. This CDR3 region has 13 residues. V gave up 0 bases and J gave up 2 bases, with 5 bases separating them. In DNA form, the CDR3 reads TGCGCCAGCAGCTTGGCACAGAACTATGGCTACACCTTC. Its translation: CASSLAQNYGYTF.

This chain uses TRBV18 with TRBJ2-5; D possibly corresponds to TRBD2 (5 bases). The CDR3 is made up of 13 amino acids. Germline loops: CDR1 KGHSH, CDR2 LQKENI. Trimming shortened V by 6 bases and J by 5 bases, and 13 bases separated the two germline ends. This CDR3 is CASSPLGGETQYF. The CDR3 DNA reads as TGTGCCAGCTCGCCTCTAGGAGGTGAGACCCAGTACTTC. Combining the CDR3 with reference TRBV18 and TRBJ2-5 gives the whole variable domain NAGVMQNPRHLVRRRGQEARLRCSPMKGHSHVYWYRQLPEEGLKFMVYLQKENIIDESGMPKERFSAEFPKEGPSILRIQQVVRGDSAAYFCASSPLGGETQYFGPGTRLLVL.

The sample holds a few counts of this clonotype. V gene TRBV5-1 combines with J gene TRBJ2-3; 9 nucleotides line up with TRBD1. The CDR3 consists of 14 residues. V lost 0 bases, J lost 6 bases, and 2 bases stayed unmatched. CDR1 and CDR2 (germline): SGHRS, YFSETQ. The CDR3 protein is CASSLAQGADTQYF. As DNA, the CDR3 is TGCGCCAGCAGCTTGGCACAGGGGGCGGATACGCAGTATTTT.

This clonotype was detected a few times. The V and J genes are TRBV5-5 and TRBJ1-1, with 10 bases identical to TRBD1. The CDR3 totals 15 residues. The junction had 7 bases not matched to a gene; V was cut back by 3 bases and J by 5 bases. CDR1 and CDR2 (germline): SGHKS, YYEKEE (reference sequence). The CDR3: CASSSRDRGWTEAFF. The CDR3 bases are TGTGCCAGCAGCTCCCGGGACAGGGGTTGGACTGAAGCTTTCTTT.

The rearrangement uses TRBV7-2 and TRBJ2-5; maybe TRBD2 (6 bases). Trimming removed 5 bases from V and 4 bases from J, with 14 bases in between. Germline assignment: CDR1 SGHTA and CDR2 FQGNSA. This CDR3 comprises 14 residues. The CDR3 protein is CASSPPTGVETQYF. CDR3 DNA sequence: TGTGCCAGCAGCCCCCCGACGGGGGTAGAGACCCAGTACTTC.

This clonotype has more than one count but fewer than ten. This sequence joins TRBV2 and TRBJ2-1; D remains unclear. The CDR3 contains 13 residues. V lost 6 bases to trimming and J lost 5 bases, with 11 bases between them. Looked up from germline, CDR1 is SNHLY and CDR2 is FYNNEI. The CDR3 reads CASRYYLDNEQFF. The DNA of the CDR3 is TGTGCCAGCAGGTACTACTTAGACAATGAGCAGTTCTTC.

This clonotype came up a few times. The J gene is TRBJ1-5, the V gene TRBV4-3; no clear D gene. CDR3 size: 13 residues. Trimming pared 4 bases from V and 4 bases from J, leaving 8 bases between. Germline V gives CDR1 LGHNA, CDR2 YSLEER. The CDR3 sequence: CASSPGENQPQHF. CDR3 bases: TGCGCCAGCAGCCCGGGTGAGAATCAGCCCCAGCATTTT.

This sequence joins TRBV19 and TRBJ1-1; D is perhaps TRBD1 (6 bases). CDR3 length equals 15 residues. The V end was cut by 5 bases, the J end by 0 bases, with 13 bases between. CDR1 LNHDA and CDR2 SQIVND come from the germline V gene (reference sequence). The CDR3 is CASSPRTEVNTEAFF. CDR3 nucleotide sequence: TGTGCCAGTAGTCCCCGGACAGAAGTGAACACTGAAGCTTTCTTT.

In its sample, this clonotype was seen once. The V and J genes are TRBV27 and TRBJ1-5; tentative D call: TRBD1 (5 bases). Trimming removed 6 bases at V and 6 bases at J, with 18 bases between. The CDR3 sequence is 15 residues long. Per germline, CDR1 MNHEY and CDR2 SMNVEV (reference sequence). The CDR3 is CASRGEQSGGQPQHF. The CDR3 DNA reads as TGTGCCAGCAGGGGTGAACAGAGCGGGGGTCAGCCCCAGCATTTT.

V gene TRBV6-1 combines with J gene TRBJ1-5; 7 bases agree with TRBD1. The CDR3 sequence is 14 residues long. Per the germline V gene, CDR1 is MNHNS and CDR2 is SASEGT. The ends lost 5 bases at V and 4 bases at J; junction bases unmatched: 5. CDR3 DNA: TGTGCCAGCAGTTACCGCAGGGGGAATCAGCCCCAGCATTTT. Protein product: CASSYRRGNQPQHF.

This clonotype was detected a few times. This chain joins TRBV4-3 and TRBJ1-4; D is possibly TRBD1 (6 bases). V was pared by 0 bases and J by 6 bases, with 14 bases between. This CDR3 region has 16 residues. The germline CDR1 and CDR2 sequences are LGHNA and YSLEER. This CDR3 is CASSQEPPNRDEKLFF. CDR3 nucleotides: TGCGCCAGCAGCCAAGAACCCCCCAACAGGGATGAAAAACTGTTTTTT.

The table lists this clonotype with a few counts. This sequence joins TRBV7-2 and TRBJ2-6; D call uncertain. The CDR3 loop spans 15 amino acids. V was clipped by 1 base and J by 0 bases, with 4 bases between them. Looked up from germline, CDR1 is SGHTA and CDR2 is FQGNSA. The CDR3 protein is CASSLDNSGANVLTF. The CDR3 DNA sequence: TGTGCCAGCAGCTTAGACAACTCTGGGGCCAACGTCCTGACTTTC.

In its sample, this clonotype was seen a few times. This sequence joins TRBV5-1 and TRBJ2-5; possibly TRBD2 for D (5 bases). Trimming cost V 5 bases and J 2 bases, with 7 bases left between them. The CDR3 runs 12 residues. Germline V gene data show CDR1 as SGHRS and CDR2 as YFSETQ. The CDR3 sequence is CASRPGQETQYF. CDR3 nucleotides: TGCGCCAGCAGACCGGGACAAGAGACCCAGTACTTC.

This clonotype was observed a single time. The chain has TRBV19 and TRBJ1-1; D unclear. Per the germline V gene, CDR1 is LNHDA and CDR2 is SQIVND (reference sequence). The CDR3 consists of 13 residues. V shed 3 bases and J shed 4 bases, with 9 bases lying between them. The CDR3, as DNA: TGTGCCAGTAGTATCCGCCCGGCCACTGAAGCTTTCTTT. Its protein product is CASSIRPATEAFF. Drawing the rest from reference TRBV19 and TRBJ1-1, the complete variable domain is DGGITQSPKYLFRKEGQNVTLSCEQNLNHDAMYWYRQDPGQGLRLIYYSQIVNDFQKGDIAEGYSVSREKKESFPLTVTSAQKNPTAFYLCASSIRPATEAFFGQGTRLTVV.

The CDR3: CASSQGRDPNSPLHF. CDR3 DNA sequence: TGCGCCAGCAGCCAAGGGCGGGACCCCAATTCACCCCTCCACTTT. The chain links TRBV4-1 to TRBJ1-6; tentative D call: TRBD1 (5 bases). Germline-derived CDR1 and CDR2 are MGHRA and YSYEKL. With 1 base removed from V and 7 bases from J, the gap between germline ends came to 11 bases. This CDR3 is built from 15 residues.

This chain joins TRBV7-2 and TRBJ2-4; D possibly corresponds to TRBD2 (8 bases). The ends were cut back, 5 bases at V and 6 bases at J, with 20 bases in the middle. The germline V gene encodes CDR1 SGHTA and CDR2 FQGNSA. The CDR3 covers 16 residues. CDR3 in amino acids: CASSPRRGDSSNIQYF. CDR3 nucleotides: TGTGCCAGCAGCCCCAGGCGGGGGGACAGTTCAAACATTCAGTACTTC.

The genes are TRBV12-3 or TRBV12-4 and TRBJ2-1; TRBD2 aligns across 13 bases. The CDR3 has 16 amino acids. The trim removed 5 bases at V and 4 bases at J, leaving 5 bases unmatched. CDR3 in DNA: TGTGCCAGCAGTAAGGGACTAGCGGGGAATTACAATGAGCAGTTCTTC. Protein product: CASSKGLAGNYNEQFF.

This clonotype was found a few times. This chain links TRBV11-3 with TRBJ2-3; D tentatively fits TRBD1 or TRBD2 (6 bases each). CDR1 and CDR2 from the germline V gene are SGHNT and YENEEA. Between the trimmed V and J ends, which lost 3 bases and 7 bases, there was a span of 14 bases. The CDR3 is 14 amino acids. CDR3 bases: TGTGCCAGCAGCTTGTGGGGGGCGGAAAATACGCAGTATTTT. Its translation: CASSLWGAENTQYF.

This clonotype turned up a few times. The rearrangement links TRBV14 to TRBJ2-5; TRBD2 matches at 7 bases. Germline V gene lookup returns CDR1 SGHDN and CDR2 FVKESK. V lost 5 bases, J lost 4 bases, and 4 bases stayed unmatched. The CDR3 extends over 13 amino acids. The CDR3 bases are TGTGCCAGCAGCAGGACTAGGGCAGAGACCCAGTACTTC. It translates to CASSRTRAETQYF.

This chain connects TRBV6-5 to TRBJ1-5; weak D call: TRBD1 (6 bases). The CDR3 runs to 13 residues. The V gene's germline CDR1 is MNHEY and CDR2 SVGAGI. V lost 7 bases, J lost 7 bases, and 14 bases lay in between. For the CDR3, the DNA is TGTGCCAGCAAAGGTGCGGGGGGCCAGCCCCAGCATTTT. Translating it yields CASKGAGGQPQHF.